A single sample gave rise to the 23 T cell receptor beta chains below, sequenced in a study of blood T cell repertoires in COVID-19 (dated by TCRdb to the early 2020s). Libraries came from the immunoSEQ multiplex PCR assay. This immuneACCESS table, as held by TCRdb, lists in-frame sequences with V and J called but not all clones. Of the missing ones, under half trace to an unresolved V gene in checked studies; the others have no known cause. The sample table shows around 200,000 clones, and around 90% are seen once. The leading ten clones occupy under 3% of the sample. The sample taken for sequencing was PBMCs or T cells enriched from blood (not recorded which). Source of these receptors: a woman aged 25 to 39 who had recovered from COVID-19.

This chain connects TRBV3-1 (or the pseudogene TRBV3-2) to TRBJ2-3, with 8 bases aligning to TRBD2. The ends lost 6 bases at V and 7 bases at J; junction bases unmatched: 12. CDR3 length equals 15 residues. Looked up from germline, CDR1 is LGHDT and CDR2 is YNNKEL (reference sequence). The chain's CDR3 is CASRHPRASGYTQYF. The CDR3 DNA is TGTGCCAGCAGACACCCTCGGGCTAGCGGGTATACGCAGTATTTT.

The chain couples TRBV2 to TRBJ1-1; D is undetermined. Germline V CDR1 and CDR2: SNHLY, FYNNEI. The V end was cut by 1 base, the J end by 11 bases, with 14 bases between. This CDR3 is 13 amino acids long. The CDR3 nucleotides are TGTGCCAGCAGTGAAGGGGCAGGTCAGTTGGCTTTCTTT. It translates to CASSEGAGQLAFF.

The count of this clone is one. V gene TRBV7-2 combines with J gene TRBJ2-2; D perhaps matches TRBD1 (5 bases). CDR3 length: 14 amino acids. CDR1 is SGHTA, CDR2 FQGNSA, per germline. V lost 8 bases and J lost 1, with 11 bases in between. Written as DNA, the CDR3 is TGTGCCAGCTCGGACACGTGGAACACCGGGGAGCTGTTTTTT. Translation: CASSDTWNTGELFF.

The chain recombines TRBV4-3 with TRBJ2-6; possible D gene TRBD2, 6 bases. The CDR3 is made up of 15 amino acids. V lost 8 bases to trimming and J lost 0 bases, with 11 bases between them. Per germline, CDR1 LGHNA and CDR2 YSLEER. CDR3 sequence: CASGPGSSGANVLTF. The CDR3 DNA reads as TGCGCCAGCGGGCCCGGGAGCTCTGGGGCCAACGTCCTGACTTTC.

The DNA for the CDR3 is TGTGCCAGCTCACCCGCACTTGAGCGGGGGACGACCGGGGAGCTGTTTTTT. It translates to CASSPALERGTTGELFF. The chain has TRBV18 and TRBJ2-2; 8 bases align to TRBD2. Germline loops: CDR1 KGHSH, CDR2 LQKENI. The CDR3 is 17 amino acids. Trimming removed 3 bases from V and 5 bases from J; junction bases left unmatched: 11.

This clone was seen a handful of times. The chain recombines TRBV19 with TRBJ1-2, with D perhaps TRBD1 (5 bases). Per the germline V gene, CDR1 is LNHDA and CDR2 is SQIVND (reference sequence). V lost 0 bases and J 3 bases, leaving 14 bases between the germline ends. The CDR3 length is 16 residues. This chain's CDR3 is CASSIDGGTAYYGYTF. The CDR3 nucleotides are TGTGCCAGTAGTATAGATGGCGGGACGGCCTACTATGGCTACACCTTC.

The V and J genes are TRBV5-1 and TRBJ2-5; TRBD1 might be the D (5 bases). This CDR3 contains 12 residues. V shed 2 bases and J shed 3 bases, with 5 bases lying between them. CDR1 is SGHRS, CDR2 YFSETQ, per germline. The CDR3 here is CASSLQEETQYF. CDR3 nucleotides: TGCGCCAGCAGCTTACAGGAAGAGACCCAGTACTTC.

This chain connects TRBV5-1 to TRBJ1-1; TRBD1 matches at 11 bases. The junction had 8 bases not matched to a gene; V was cut back by 4 bases and J by 6 bases. Germline V CDR1 and CDR2: SGHRS, YFSETQ. The CDR3 length is 15 residues. In DNA form, the CDR3 reads TGCGCCAGCAGCGAGGACAGGGGGCGTATTGCTGAAGCTTTCTTT. Residues: CASSEDRGRIAEAFF.

The chain joins TRBV18 to TRBJ1-2; 9 bases match TRBD1. This CDR3 region has 15 residues. Germline CDR1 is KGHSH and CDR2 is LQKENI. With V trimmed by 0 bases and J by 2 bases, 1 base remained unmatched. The CDR3 protein is CASSPPDRGNYGYTF. Here the CDR3 DNA reads TGTGCCAGCTCACCACCGGACAGGGGAAACTATGGCTACACCTTC.

CDR3 nucleotides: TGTGCCAGCAGCAAAGCGGTGGGCAGCCAAAACACTGAAGCTTTCTTT. Protein: CASSKAVGSQNTEAFF. The V and J genes are TRBV21-1 and TRBJ1-1; TRBD1, the table's D call, was not compared with the DNA. TRBV21-1 constitutes a pseudogene. CDR3 size: 16 residues.

V is TRBV23-1 and J is TRBJ1-6; tentatively, D is TRBD1 (6 bases). TRBV23-1 belongs to the ORF category, with a function that is uncertain. V was shortened by 4 bases and J by 0 bases, with 13 bases between the two germline ends. The CDR3 sequence is 17 residues long. This CDR3 reads CASSLQGSISYNSPLHF. The CDR3 DNA reads TGCGCCAGCAGTCTACAGGGTAGCATCTCCTATAATTCACCCCTCCACTTT.

The V call is TRBV7-9, the J call TRBJ1-2; 8 bases map to TRBD1. J was trimmed by 4 bases and V by 5 bases; bases with no gene match: 12. The CDR3 is 16 amino acids. Germline loops: CDR1 SEHNR, CDR2 FQNEAQ (reference sequence). Here the CDR3 DNA reads TGTGCCAGCAGCGATAGGGGGCAGGGGGCGAGCTATGGCTACACCTTC. It is translated as CASSDRGQGASYGYTF.

This sequence joins TRBV7-9 and TRBJ1-2, with 10 bases fitting TRBD1. The CDR3 contains 14 residues. Germline V gene data show CDR1 as SEHNR and CDR2 as FQNEAQ (reference sequence). V lost 4 bases, J lost 4 bases, and 3 bases stayed unmatched. The CDR3 is CASSSGQGFYGYTF. The CDR3, as DNA: TGTGCCAGCAGCTCGGGACAGGGGTTCTATGGCTACACCTTC.

The V and J genes are TRBV4-3 and TRBJ1-1; 12 bases map to TRBD1. Trimming at V came to 8 bases and at J to 1 base, leaving 8 bases not matched to a gene. This CDR3 spans 16 amino acids. From germline, CDR1 is LGHNA and CDR2 YSLEER. CDR3 nucleotides: TGCGCCAGCCGTCGGGACAGGGGGCAGGGGAACACTGAAGCTTTCTTT. Residues: CASRRDRGQGNTEAFF.

This clone was seen only once. This chain connects TRBV9 to TRBJ1-6; D is perhaps TRBD1 (6 bases). The CDR3 covers 14 residues. CDR1 and CDR2 from the germline V gene are SGDLS and YYNGEE. The ends were cut back, 3 bases at V and 5 bases at J, with 9 bases in the middle. In DNA, the CDR3 is TGTGCCAGCAGCGAGAGGACAGATAATTCACCCCTCCACTTT. Translated: CASSERTDNSPLHF.

The rearrangement uses TRBV3-1 (or the pseudogene TRBV3-2) and TRBJ2-1; tentative D call: TRBD1 (5 bases). This CDR3 spans 19 amino acids. CDR1 and CDR2 from the germline V gene are LGHDT and YNNKEL (reference sequence). Trimming shortened V by 2 bases and J by 1 base, and 21 bases separated the two germline ends. The CDR3 region is CASSQKGRQIQVSYNEQFF. The CDR3 bases are TGTGCCAGCAGCCAAAAAGGTAGACAGATACAGGTGTCCTACAATGAGCAGTTCTTC.

There are a few counts of this clone. This rearrangement joins TRBV4-3 to TRBJ2-2; a weak D match, TRBD1 (5 bases). The germline V gene has CDR1 LGHNA and CDR2 YSLEER. V shed 2 bases and J shed 7 bases, with 8 bases lying between them. CDR3 size: 13 residues. CDR3: CASSQPGNGELFF. CDR3 DNA sequence: TGCGCCAGCAGCCAACCAGGGAACGGGGAGCTGTTTTTT.

This chain uses TRBV6-4 with TRBJ1-1; the match to TRBD1 covers 12 bases. Germline CDR1 reads MRHNA; CDR2 reads SNTAGT. After removal of 6 bases from V and 11 bases from J, the junction contained 7 bases not matched to a gene. The CDR3 runs 13 residues. In DNA, the CDR3 is TGTGCCAGCAGCGCCGGGACAGGGGGCTCGGCTTTCTTT. It codes for CASSAGTGGSAFF.

The CDR3 DNA reads as TGCGCCAGCAGCCAACTAGCGGGGGTTCACGAGCAGTACTTC. Its protein product is CASSQLAGVHEQYF. J is TRBJ2-7 and V is TRBV4-1; 10 bases are shared with TRBD2. Germline loops: CDR1 MGHRA, CDR2 YSYEKL. The CDR3 is 14 residues long. Trimming cost V 2 bases and J 5 bases; bases outside gene matches: 3.

This chain uses TRBV7-9 with TRBJ1-5, with D unclear. Germline V lookup: CDR1 SEHNR, CDR2 FQNEAQ (reference sequence). The CDR3 is 13 residues long. The germline V and J ends were trimmed by 1 base and 6 bases, with 7 bases remaining between them. CDR3 bases: TGTGCCAGCAGCTTAGGCTCGAGTCAGCCCCAGCATTTT. Residues: CASSLGSSQPQHF.

The J gene is TRBJ1-2, the V gene TRBV5-1, with 8 bases matching TRBD1. This CDR3 is 13 amino acids long. V was pared by 4 bases and J by 6 bases, with 5 bases of the junction left unmatched. Germline V gene sequence: CDR1 SGHRS, CDR2 YFSETQ. The CDR3: CASSRGQGHGYTF. CDR3 nucleotide sequence: TGCGCCAGCAGCAGAGGACAGGGACATGGCTACACCTTC.

The J gene is TRBJ2-1, the V gene TRBV7-6; 14 bases map to TRBD2. CDR1 is SGHVS and CDR2 is FNYEAQ in the germline V gene. J gave up 2 bases and V 3 bases, and 9 bases lay outside the gene matches. The CDR3 spans 19 residues. DNA for the CDR3: TGTGCCAGCAGCTTCGACCAGACTAGCGGGGGGGGCCCCTACAATGAGCAGTTCTTC. It codes for CASSFDQTSGGGPYNEQFF.

The chain links TRBV5-1 to TRBJ2-5, with TRBD2 identical over 10 bases. V gave up 4 bases and J gave up 2 bases; unmatched junction bases: 8. Germline loops: CDR1 SGHRS, CDR2 YFSETQ. The CDR3 loop spans 16 amino acids. The CDR3 here is CASSGALAGVQETQYF. The CDR3 coding sequence is TGCGCCAGCAGCGGAGCCCTAGCGGGGGTGCAAGAGACCCAGTACTTC.